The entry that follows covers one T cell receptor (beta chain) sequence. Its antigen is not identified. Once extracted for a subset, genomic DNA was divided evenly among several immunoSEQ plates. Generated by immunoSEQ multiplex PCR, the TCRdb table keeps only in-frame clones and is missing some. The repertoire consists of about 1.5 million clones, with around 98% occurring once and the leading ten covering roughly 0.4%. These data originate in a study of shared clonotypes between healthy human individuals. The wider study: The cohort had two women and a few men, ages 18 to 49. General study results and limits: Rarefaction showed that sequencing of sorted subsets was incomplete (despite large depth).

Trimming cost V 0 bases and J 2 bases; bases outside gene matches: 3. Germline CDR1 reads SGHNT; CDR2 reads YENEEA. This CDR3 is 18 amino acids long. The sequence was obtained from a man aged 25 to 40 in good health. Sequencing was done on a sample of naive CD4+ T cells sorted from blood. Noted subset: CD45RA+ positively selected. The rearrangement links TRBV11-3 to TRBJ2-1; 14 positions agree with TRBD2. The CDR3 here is CASSLDGLAGGPYNEQFF. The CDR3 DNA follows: TGTGCCAGCAGCTTAGACGGACTAGCGGGAGGTCCCTACAATGAGCAGTTCTTC.